Sequencing of this T cell receptor beta chain was carried out in a study of T cells after yellow fever vaccination (dated by TCRdb to the late 2010s). A note on the overall study: The SMART-Seq v4 Ultra Low Input RNA kit was used to prepare libraries from fractions with low cell numbers. Bulk PBMC replicates and cell subsets were isolated from blood drawn at multiple timepoints before and after both primary and secondary immunization. Two healthy male donors, one aged 18 to 30 and one aged 30 to 40 years, made up the cohort. To follow T-cell clones before and after primary and booster YFV17D yellow fever vaccination, bulk TCR alpha and beta repertoires were sequenced over time.

The meaning of the sample's treatment or condition label: live attenuated yellow fever vaccine strain. At every blood-draw timepoint, two biological replicates of bulk PBMCs were collected. PBMCs were isolated from peripheral blood using a standard Ficoll-Paque protocol. TriZol was used to extract RNA from bulk PBMCs, from CD4 and CD8 fractions, and from dextramer-positive and dextramer-negative fractions. The paper as a whole reports these results and caveats: After the booster, most clones that had expanded after primary vaccination were detected again (around 97% of CD4 and around nine tenths of CD8), suggesting broad maintenance of memory. A small share of clonotypes was detected in both CD4 and CD8 compartments, with the overlap likely arising from convergent recombination. Because only a couple of donors were included in the study, the extent to which the findings can be generalized is limited. The secondary T-cell response was found to be weaker but faster than the primary response, with a peak reached on day 5 rather than on day 15. Computational filtering was needed because FACS-sorted repertoires could contain abundant contaminating clonotypes from the bulk population.

Concerning this clonotype: The clone's antigen remains unknown. Base qualities were left out, and no much larger clone turns up one base away.

TCR cDNA was synthesized by 5'RACE template switching, through which a universal primer site and unique molecular identifiers were introduced. cDNA synthesis was primed from both the TCR alpha and TCR beta constant segments. Library amplification involved two PCR steps, and the second step added sample barcodes and sequencing adapters. Sequencing of libraries was performed on Illumina HiSeq 2500 (2x100 bp) or NovaSeq (2x150 bp). For the original study's pipeline: MIGEC was used to demultiplex reads and collapse the reads into UMI consensus sequences, and MiXCR was used for V(D)J alignment. Vaccine-responding clonotypes were defined with edgeR using replicate PBMC samples, requiring FDR below 0.01 and a log2 fold change above 5 up to day 15. CD4 or CD8 identity was assigned to each bulk clonotype according to whether the clonotype was present at higher abundance in the sequenced CD4 repertoire or the sequenced CD8 repertoire. TCRdb reran the public reads through fastp at Q25 and MiXCR, keeping productive beta chains. Records with the same CDR3 protein are collapsed into one entry carrying the most frequent genes and DNA. TCRdb, rather than the study authors, made the V and J calls. The sample table holds hundreds of thousands of distinct CDR3 sequences, of which about 13% were seen once. Around 15% of the sample rests with the top ten.

The TCR comes from a man aged 25-45 years who received the YFV17D yellow fever vaccine. Material: PBMCs, obtained on the day of the yellow fever booster vaccination.

The CDR3 protein sequence reads: CASWSGSLRGTQYF. The nucleotides are TGTGCCAGCTGGTCCGGGAGTCTCCGAGGGACCCAGTACTTC. Here the chain combines TRBV6-2 or TRBV6-3 and TRBJ2-5, with TRBD2 as a weak D call on 6 bases. CDR1 and CDR2 are read off the germline V gene as MNHEY and SVGEGT. The CDR3 sequence holds 14 residues, the cysteine and phenylalanine included. The entry retains the CDR3 DNA only, 42 bases that are in frame from base 1. V is shortened by 8 bases, J by 7 bases, and the region joining them spans 20 bases.